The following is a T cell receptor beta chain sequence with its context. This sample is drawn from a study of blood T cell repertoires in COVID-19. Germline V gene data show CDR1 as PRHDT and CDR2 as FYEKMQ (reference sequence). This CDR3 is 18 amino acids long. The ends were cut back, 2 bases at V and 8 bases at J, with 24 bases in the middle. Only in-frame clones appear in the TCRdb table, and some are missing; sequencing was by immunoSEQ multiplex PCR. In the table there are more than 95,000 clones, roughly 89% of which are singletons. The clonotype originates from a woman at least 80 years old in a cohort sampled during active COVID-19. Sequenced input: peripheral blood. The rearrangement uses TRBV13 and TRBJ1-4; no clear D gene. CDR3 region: CASSLNSRAAEASEKLFF. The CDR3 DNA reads TGTGCCAGCAGCTTAAATAGCCGCGCTGCTGAAGCGAGCGAAAAACTGTTTTTT.